Sequencing of this T cell receptor beta chain was carried out in a study of T cell responses to AZD1222 COVID-19 vaccine (dated by TCRdb to about 2021). Study-wide context: TCR sequencing covered 233 trial participants: 200 to 210 given two doses of AZD1222 and 26 given two doses of MenACWY control vaccine. Enrollment into the trials was organized by age into subgroups of 18-55, 56-69 and 70-plus years, and those subgroups contained roughly 140, 27 and 60 TCR-sequenced participants, respectively.

As regards this clone: Its antigen has not been determined. Base qualities are not recorded, but no much larger clone differs from it by a single base.

Based on the germline V gene, the CDR1 and CDR2 sequences are MDHEN and SYDVKM. V is pared back by 6 bases and J by 5 bases, with 18 bases lying between the germline termini. The CDR3 contains 15 residues, cysteine and phenylalanine counted. Here the CDR3 DNA is all that survives: 45 bases in frame from base 1. The time point label, as the study defines it: about 28 days (+/-7) after the second vaccine dose. AZD1222 recipients given second doses at about 4 weeks or at about 12 weeks were pooled, since spike-specific TCR depth and breadth were not found to differ between the two schedules. Vaccinee samples came from UK trials COV001 and COV002, including a single-blind randomized controlled phase 2/3 trial of AZD1222 (ChAdOx1 nCoV-19) in healthy adults. For TCRbeta chain sequencing, PBMC samples from trial participants were taken at day 0 and at day 28 after the second dose. The CDR3 regions of human TCRbeta chains were subjected to immunosequencing. The published analysis was carried out like this. Repertoire TCRs were checked for matches against a reference library of SARS-CoV-2-specific TCRs that had been generated using the MIRA antigen-specificity platform. Breadth was defined as the fraction of unique TCRs that were SARS-CoV-2-associated, and depth was defined as the fraction of total T cells that were SARS-CoV-2-associated. Each spike-specific TCR was assigned to its reactive spike region and to a CD4 or CD8 class using the MIRA data. Log10-transformed breadth and depth values were compared by one-way ANOVA with Sidak's multiple comparisons tests. Not all clones reach the TCRdb copy of this immuneACCESS table, which keeps in-frame sequences only. Checked studies attribute under half of the gap to unresolved V genes and leave the rest unexplained. V and J calls and clone size are copied from that table; D and trimming were computed from the DNA. The sample table records approximately 150,000 clones; 86% of these occur just once. The ten biggest clones cover 5% to 5.5% of the sample.

Overall results and qualifications from the work: Epitopes outside the regions mutated in the B.1.351 and B.1.1.7 variants were reportedly recognized by nearly half of the unique spike-specific TCRs. Because no day 14 peak-response samples were available, the repertoires could be characterized only after the peak T cell response. Most participants were white British and females outnumbered males, and the authors suggested that clonal diversity may have been underestimated. A significant rise in spike-specific TCR breadth and depth was observed after two AZD1222 doses relative to day 0 and relative to MenACWY recipients. Conclusions about previously exposed vaccinees were limited because only 6 or 7 AZD1222 recipients were SARS-CoV-2 seropositive at baseline. CD4 TCRs associated with the vaccine covered the entire spike protein, and the dominant responses were in regions 160-218 and 743-854. In the small 56-69-year group, the increase in depth fell short of significance, most likely because of low power.

This TCR came from an adult who received the AZD1222 COVID-19 vaccine. Sequencing was performed on peripheral blood, taken 28 days after the second AZD1222 dose. The V and J genes are TRBV28 and TRBJ2-3; the D gene could be either TRBD1 or TRBD2, each agreeing at 6 bases. The nucleotide sequence reads TGTGCCAGCAGCCAACCCTCGGGGGCCGTAGATACGCAGTATTTT. Translated, this is CASSQPSGAVDTQYF.